Presented here are 12 T cell receptor beta chains from one specimen sequenced in a study of blood T cell repertoires in COVID-19. Method: immunoSEQ multiplex PCR; TCRdb's copy keeps in-frame clones and lacks some. This sample has approximately 90,000 clones, with 80% to 90% found just once. The sample consisted of peripheral blood. These TCRs come from a human donor with acute or convalescent COVID-19. The donor label of this sample is uncertain.

The chain links TRBV19 to TRBJ2-5, with TRBD2 as a possible D gene (5 bases). CDR3 size: 13 residues. Germline-derived CDR1 and CDR2 are LNHDA and SQIVND (reference sequence). V was pared by 7 bases and J by 5 bases, with 14 bases between. CDR3 in amino acids: CASMTGDRETQYF. The CDR3 DNA reads TGTGCCAGTATGACCGGGGATCGGGAGACCCAGTACTTC.

The chain couples TRBV5-6 to TRBJ1-3, with D perhaps TRBD1 (6 bases). The CDR3 has 17 residues. V was pared by 1 base and J by 4 bases, with 18 bases between. Looked up from germline, CDR1 is SGHDT and CDR2 is YYEEEE. This CDR3 reads CASSLTRGSFPGNTIYF. CDR3 in DNA: TGTGCCAGCAGCTTGACCAGGGGTTCCTTTCCGGGAAACACCATATATTTT.

As DNA, the CDR3 is TGTGCCAGCAGTAGCGGGTGGATGAACACTGAAGCTTTCTTT. Residues: CASSSGWMNTEAFF. This chain uses TRBV27 with TRBJ1-1; D not certain. V lost 5 bases and J 0 bases, leaving 10 bases between the germline ends. The germline V gene has CDR1 MNHEY and CDR2 SMNVEV (reference sequence). CDR3 length: 14 residues.

This chain uses TRBV5-1 with TRBJ2-1; tentative D call: TRBD2 (7 bases). CDR3 length: 16 amino acids. CDR1 is SGHRS and CDR2 is YFSETQ in the germline V gene. Trimming took 2 bases from V and 6 from J, leaving 18 bases between them. The CDR3 spells CASSLLRGQGLNEQFF. The CDR3 DNA reads TGCGCCAGCAGCTTACTGCGGGGGCAGGGGCTCAATGAGCAGTTCTTC.

The chain uses TRBV5-1 and TRBJ1-2; 7 bases line up with TRBD1. The J segment lost 0 bases and the V segment lost 5 bases, leaving 10 bases of the junction unmatched. CDR3 length: 16 residues. Per the germline V gene, CDR1 is SGHRS and CDR2 is YFSETQ. DNA of the CDR3: TGCGCCAGCAGGGTTGGACAGGCCGGACCTAACTATGGCTACACCTTC. Protein product: CASRVGQAGPNYGYTF.

The sample holds a few counts of this clone. V gene TRBV27 combines with J gene TRBJ2-1; TRBD1 aligns across 9 bases. The CDR3 consists of 15 residues. Germline V gene lookup returns CDR1 MNHEY and CDR2 SMNVEV (reference sequence). V trimming: 6 bases; J trimming: 3 bases; junction bases outside the gene matches: 6. DNA of the CDR3: TGTGCCAGCAGATTGGACAGGGGAAGCTACAATGAGCAGTTCTTC. This gives the protein CASRLDRGSYNEQFF.

This sequence joins TRBV6-1 and TRBJ2-3; D is possibly TRBD1 (6 bases). Germline CDR1 MNHNS, CDR2 SASEGT. CDR3 length: 14 residues. V lost 3 bases to trimming and J lost 7 bases, with 14 bases between them. CDR3 in DNA: TGTGCCAGCAGTGACAGGGGTAGCCCGAATACGCAGTATTTT. Translated, it gives CASSDRGSPNTQYF.

The chain recombines TRBV11-2 with TRBJ2-6; possible D gene TRBD2, 6 bases. There are 14 residues in the CDR3. CDR1 is SGHAT and CDR2 is FQNNGV in the germline V gene. With 8 bases removed from V and 2 bases from J, the gap between germline ends came to 10 bases. This CDR3 is CASGGITGANVLTF. CDR3 in DNA: TGTGCCAGCGGAGGGATTACTGGGGCCAACGTCCTGACTTTC.

V is TRBV7-9 and J is TRBJ1-4, with unresolved D. V was cut by 2 bases and J by 5 bases, with 12 bases left in between. The CDR3 runs to 15 residues. CDR1 SEHNR and CDR2 FQNEAQ come from the germline V gene (reference sequence). The CDR3 DNA sequence: TGTGCCAGCAGCTTACGATCGAGAGTCAATGAAAAACTGTTTTTT. This gives the protein CASSLRSRVNEKLFF.

The chain uses TRBV14 and TRBJ2-1; TRBD1 is a possible D gene (5 bases). The ends were cut back, 1 base at V and 6 bases at J, with 13 bases in the middle. Germline assignment: CDR1 SGHDN and CDR2 FVKESK. This CDR3 contains 15 residues. In nucleotides, the CDR3 is TGTGCCAGCAGCCAAGCGGCAGGGTTTTTCAATGAGCAGTTCTTC. It encodes CASSQAAGFFNEQFF.

This clone was counted a single time. The gene calls are TRBV3-1 (or the pseudogene TRBV3-2) and TRBJ2-2; D call uncertain. CDR1 and CDR2 from the germline V gene are LGHDT and YNNKEL (reference sequence). This CDR3 contains 14 residues. Trimming stripped 5 bases from V and 1 base from J, with 8 bases between. The CDR3 protein is CASSTRGNTGELFF. The CDR3 DNA reads as TGTGCCAGCAGCACCCGAGGGAACACCGGGGAGCTGTTTTTT.

V is TRBV3-1 (or the pseudogene TRBV3-2) and J is TRBJ2-1, with D unclear. Per the germline V gene, CDR1 is LGHDT and CDR2 is YNNKEL (reference sequence). With 0 bases removed from V and 8 bases from J, the gap between germline ends came to 11 bases. The CDR3 extends over 14 amino acids. CDR3 protein: CASSQDSRHYEQFF. The CDR3 DNA reads TGTGCCAGCAGCCAAGATTCGAGGCACTATGAGCAGTTCTTC.